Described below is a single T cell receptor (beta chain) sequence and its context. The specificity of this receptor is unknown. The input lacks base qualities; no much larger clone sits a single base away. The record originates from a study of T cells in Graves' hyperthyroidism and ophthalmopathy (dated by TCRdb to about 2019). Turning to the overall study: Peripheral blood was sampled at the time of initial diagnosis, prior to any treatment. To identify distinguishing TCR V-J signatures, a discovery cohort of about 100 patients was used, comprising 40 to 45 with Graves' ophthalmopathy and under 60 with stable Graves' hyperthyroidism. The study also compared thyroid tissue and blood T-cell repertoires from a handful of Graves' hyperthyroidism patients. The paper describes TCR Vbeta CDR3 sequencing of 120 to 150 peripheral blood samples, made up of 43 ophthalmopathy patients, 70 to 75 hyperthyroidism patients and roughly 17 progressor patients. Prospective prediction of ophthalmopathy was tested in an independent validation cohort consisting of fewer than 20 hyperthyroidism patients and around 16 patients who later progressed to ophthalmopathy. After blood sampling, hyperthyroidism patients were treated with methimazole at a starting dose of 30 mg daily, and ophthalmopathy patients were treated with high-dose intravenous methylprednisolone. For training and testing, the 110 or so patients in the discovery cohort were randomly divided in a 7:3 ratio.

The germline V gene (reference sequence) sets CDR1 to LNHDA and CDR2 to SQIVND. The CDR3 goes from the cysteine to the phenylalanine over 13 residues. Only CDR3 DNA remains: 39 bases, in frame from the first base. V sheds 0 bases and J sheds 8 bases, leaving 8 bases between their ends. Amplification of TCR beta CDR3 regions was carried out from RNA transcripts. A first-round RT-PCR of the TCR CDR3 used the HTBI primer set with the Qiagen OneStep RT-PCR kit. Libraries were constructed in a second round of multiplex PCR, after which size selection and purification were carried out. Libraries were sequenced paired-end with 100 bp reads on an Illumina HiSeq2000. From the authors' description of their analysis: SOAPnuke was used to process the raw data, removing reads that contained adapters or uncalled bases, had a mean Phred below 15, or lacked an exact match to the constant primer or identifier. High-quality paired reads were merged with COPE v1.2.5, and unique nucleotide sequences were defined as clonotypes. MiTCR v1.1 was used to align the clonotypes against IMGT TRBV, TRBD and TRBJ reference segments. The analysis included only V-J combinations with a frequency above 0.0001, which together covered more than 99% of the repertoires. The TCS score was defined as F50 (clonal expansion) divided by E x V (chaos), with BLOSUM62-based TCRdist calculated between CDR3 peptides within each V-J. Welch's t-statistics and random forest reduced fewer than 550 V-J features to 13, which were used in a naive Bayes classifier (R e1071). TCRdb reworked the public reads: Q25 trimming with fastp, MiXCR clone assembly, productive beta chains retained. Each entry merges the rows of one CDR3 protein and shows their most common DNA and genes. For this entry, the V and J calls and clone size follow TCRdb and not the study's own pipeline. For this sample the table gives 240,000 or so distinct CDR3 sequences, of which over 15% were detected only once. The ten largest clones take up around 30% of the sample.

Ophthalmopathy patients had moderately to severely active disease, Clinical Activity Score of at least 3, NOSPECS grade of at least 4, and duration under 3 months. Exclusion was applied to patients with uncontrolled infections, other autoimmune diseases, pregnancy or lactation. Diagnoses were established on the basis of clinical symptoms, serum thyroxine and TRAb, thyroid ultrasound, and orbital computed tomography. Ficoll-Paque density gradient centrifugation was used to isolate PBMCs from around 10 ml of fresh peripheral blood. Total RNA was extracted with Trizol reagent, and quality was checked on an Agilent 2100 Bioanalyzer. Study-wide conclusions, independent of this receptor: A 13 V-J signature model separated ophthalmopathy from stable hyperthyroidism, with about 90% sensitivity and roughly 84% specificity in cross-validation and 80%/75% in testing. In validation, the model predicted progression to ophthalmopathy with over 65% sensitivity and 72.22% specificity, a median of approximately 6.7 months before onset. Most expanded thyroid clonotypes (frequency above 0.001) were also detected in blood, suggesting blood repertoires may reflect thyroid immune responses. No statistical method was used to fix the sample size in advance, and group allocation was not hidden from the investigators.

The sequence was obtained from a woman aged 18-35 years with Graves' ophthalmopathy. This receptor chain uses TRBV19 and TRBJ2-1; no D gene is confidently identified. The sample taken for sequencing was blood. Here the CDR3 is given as CASSIDRVDEQFF. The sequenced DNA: TGTGCCAGTAGTATAGATCGGGTCGATGAGCAGTTCTTC.